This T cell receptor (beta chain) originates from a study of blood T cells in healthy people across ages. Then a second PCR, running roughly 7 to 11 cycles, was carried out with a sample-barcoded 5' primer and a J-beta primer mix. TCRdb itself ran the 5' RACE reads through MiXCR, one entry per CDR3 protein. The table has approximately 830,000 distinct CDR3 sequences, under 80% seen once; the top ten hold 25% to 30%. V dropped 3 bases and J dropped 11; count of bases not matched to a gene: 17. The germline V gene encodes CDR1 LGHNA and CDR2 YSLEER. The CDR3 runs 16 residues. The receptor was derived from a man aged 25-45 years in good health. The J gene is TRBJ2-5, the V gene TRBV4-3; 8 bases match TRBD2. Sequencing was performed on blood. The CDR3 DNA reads TGCGCCAGCAGCCATGAAGTATACGGGGGGGCGAATGAGCAGTACTTC. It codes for CASSHEVYGGANEQYF.